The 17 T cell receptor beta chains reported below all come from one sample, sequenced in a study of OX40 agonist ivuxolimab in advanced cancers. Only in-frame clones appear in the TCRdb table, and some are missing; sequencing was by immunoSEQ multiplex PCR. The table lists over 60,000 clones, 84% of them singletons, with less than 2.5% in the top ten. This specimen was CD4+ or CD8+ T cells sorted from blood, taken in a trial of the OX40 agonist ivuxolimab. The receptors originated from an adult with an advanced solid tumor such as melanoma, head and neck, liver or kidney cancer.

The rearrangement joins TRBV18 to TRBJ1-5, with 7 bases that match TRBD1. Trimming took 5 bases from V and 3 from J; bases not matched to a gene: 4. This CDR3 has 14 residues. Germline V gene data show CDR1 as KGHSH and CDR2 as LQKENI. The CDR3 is CASSSDRANQPQHF. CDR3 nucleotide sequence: TGTGCCAGCTCATCAGACAGGGCCAATCAGCCCCAGCATTTT. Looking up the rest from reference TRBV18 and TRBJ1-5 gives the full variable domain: NAGVMQNPRHLVRRRGQEARLRCSPMKGHSHVYWYRQLPEEGLKFMVYLQKENIIDESGMPKERFSAEFPKEGPSILRIQQVVRGDSAAYFCASSSDRANQPQHFGDGTRLSIL.

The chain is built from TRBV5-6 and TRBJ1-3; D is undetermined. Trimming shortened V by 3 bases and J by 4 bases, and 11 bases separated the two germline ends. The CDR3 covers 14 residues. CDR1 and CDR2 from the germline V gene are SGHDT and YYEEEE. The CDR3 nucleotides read TGTGCCAGCAGCTCGGGCCCTGCCGGAAACACCATATATTTT. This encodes CASSSGPAGNTIYF.

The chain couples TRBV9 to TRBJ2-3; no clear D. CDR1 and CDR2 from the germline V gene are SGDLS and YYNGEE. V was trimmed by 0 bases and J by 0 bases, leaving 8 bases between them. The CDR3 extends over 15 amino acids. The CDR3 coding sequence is TGTGCCAGCAGCGTAGGACCTACTAGCACAGATACGCAGTATTTT. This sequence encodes CASSVGPTSTDTQYF.

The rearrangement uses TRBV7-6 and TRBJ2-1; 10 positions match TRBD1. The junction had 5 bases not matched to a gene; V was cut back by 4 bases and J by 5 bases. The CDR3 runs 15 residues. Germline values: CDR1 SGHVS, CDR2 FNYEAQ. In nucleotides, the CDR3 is TGTGCCAGCAGCTATGGACAGGGGGTTGACAATGAGCAGTTCTTC. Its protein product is CASSYGQGVDNEQFF.

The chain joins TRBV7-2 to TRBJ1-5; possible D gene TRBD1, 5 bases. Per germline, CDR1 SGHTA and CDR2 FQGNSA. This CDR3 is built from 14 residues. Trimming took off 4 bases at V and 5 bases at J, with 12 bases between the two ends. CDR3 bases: TGTGCCAGCAGCTCGCAGGGTAATCATCAGCCCCAGCATTTT. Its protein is CASSSQGNHQPQHF. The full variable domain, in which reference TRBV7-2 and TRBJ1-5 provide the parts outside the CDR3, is GAGVSQSPSNKVTEKGKDVELRCDPISGHTALYWYRQSLGQGLEFLIYFQGNSAPDKSGLPSDRFSAERTGGSVSTLTIQRTQQEDSAVYLCASSSQGNHQPQHFGDGTRLSIL.

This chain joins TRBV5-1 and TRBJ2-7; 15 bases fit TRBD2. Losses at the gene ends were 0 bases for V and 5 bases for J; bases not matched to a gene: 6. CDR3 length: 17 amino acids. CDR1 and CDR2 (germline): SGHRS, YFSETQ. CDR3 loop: CASSLGGLAGGLDEQYF. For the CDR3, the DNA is TGCGCCAGCAGCTTGGGGGGACTAGCGGGAGGATTAGACGAGCAGTACTTC.

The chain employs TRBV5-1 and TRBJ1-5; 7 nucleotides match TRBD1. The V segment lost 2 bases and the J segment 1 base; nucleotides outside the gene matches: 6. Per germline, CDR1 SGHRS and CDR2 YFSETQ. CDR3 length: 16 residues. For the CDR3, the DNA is TGCGCCAGCAGCTTAGGGGGCGAAGTCAGCAATCAGCCCCAGCATTTT. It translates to CASSLGGEVSNQPQHF.

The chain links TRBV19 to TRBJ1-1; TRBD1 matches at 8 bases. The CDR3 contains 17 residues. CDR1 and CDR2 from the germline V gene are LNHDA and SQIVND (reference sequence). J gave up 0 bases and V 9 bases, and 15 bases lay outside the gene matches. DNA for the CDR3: TGTGCCAGCATGAAAAGACAGGGGCCAGGGATGAACACTGAAGCTTTCTTT. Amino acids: CASMKRQGPGMNTEAFF. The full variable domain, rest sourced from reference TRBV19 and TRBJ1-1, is DGGITQSPKYLFRKEGQNVTLSCEQNLNHDAMYWYRQDPGQGLRLIYYSQIVNDFQKGDIAEGYSVSREKKESFPLTVTSAQKNPTAFYLCASMKRQGPGMNTEAFFGQGTRLTVV.

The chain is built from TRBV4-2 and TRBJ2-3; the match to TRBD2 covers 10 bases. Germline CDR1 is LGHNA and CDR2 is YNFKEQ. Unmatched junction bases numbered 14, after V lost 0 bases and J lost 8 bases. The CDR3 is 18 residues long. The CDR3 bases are TGTGCCAGCAGCCAAGATGGGGTAGCGGGAGGCCAAGTGGGTACGCAGTATTTT. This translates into CASSQDGVAGGQVGTQYF.

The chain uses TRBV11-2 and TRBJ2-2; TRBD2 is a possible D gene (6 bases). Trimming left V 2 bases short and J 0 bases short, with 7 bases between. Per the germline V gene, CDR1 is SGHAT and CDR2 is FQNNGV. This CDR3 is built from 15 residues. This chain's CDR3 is CASSLKRANTGELFF. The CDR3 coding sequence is TGTGCCAGCAGCTTAAAGCGGGCGAACACCGGGGAGCTGTTTTTT.

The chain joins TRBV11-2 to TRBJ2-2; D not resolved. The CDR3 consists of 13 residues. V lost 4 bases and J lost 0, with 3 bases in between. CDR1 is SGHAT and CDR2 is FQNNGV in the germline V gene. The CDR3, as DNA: TGTGCCAGCAGCTCTACGAACACCGGGGAGCTGTTTTTT. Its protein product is CASSSTNTGELFF.

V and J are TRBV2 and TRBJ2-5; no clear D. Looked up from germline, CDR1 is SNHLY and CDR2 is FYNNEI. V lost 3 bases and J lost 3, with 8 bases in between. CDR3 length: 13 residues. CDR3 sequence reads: CASSDHGEETQYF. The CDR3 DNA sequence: TGTGCCAGCAGTGACCACGGAGAAGAGACCCAGTACTTC.

This chain's CDR3 is CASSQDRGGIYGYTF. The CDR3 DNA sequence: TGTGCCAGCAGCCAAGATCGGGGAGGTATCTATGGCTACACCTTC. The rearrangement joins TRBV14 to TRBJ1-2; D is ambiguous. Germline CDR1 and CDR2: SGHDN and FVKESK. Between the trimmed V and J ends, which lost 0 bases and 4 bases, there was a span of 12 bases. CDR3 length equals 15 residues.

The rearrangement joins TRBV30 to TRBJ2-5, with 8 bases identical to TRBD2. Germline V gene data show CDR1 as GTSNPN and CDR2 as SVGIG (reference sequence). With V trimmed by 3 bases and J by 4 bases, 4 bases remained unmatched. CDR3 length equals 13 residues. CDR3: CAWSPAGAETQYF. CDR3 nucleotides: TGTGCCTGGAGCCCAGCGGGGGCAGAGACCCAGTACTTC.

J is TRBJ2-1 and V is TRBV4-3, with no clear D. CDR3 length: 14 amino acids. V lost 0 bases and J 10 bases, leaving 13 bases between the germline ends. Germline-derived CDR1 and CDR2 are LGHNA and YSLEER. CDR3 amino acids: CASSQERRIYEQFF. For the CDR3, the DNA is TGCGCCAGCAGCCAAGAACGTAGAATTTACGAGCAGTTCTTC.

Written as DNA, the CDR3 is TGTGCCAGCAGCTCCCGGGGTAGCGGGAGCACAGATACGCAGTATTTT. Its protein is CASSSRGSGSTDTQYF. V usage is TRBV5-6 and J usage is TRBJ2-3; 7 bases match TRBD2. CDR3 length: 16 residues. Losses at the gene ends were 3 bases for V and 0 bases for J; bases not matched to a gene: 7. The V gene's germline CDR1 is SGHDT and CDR2 YYEEEE.

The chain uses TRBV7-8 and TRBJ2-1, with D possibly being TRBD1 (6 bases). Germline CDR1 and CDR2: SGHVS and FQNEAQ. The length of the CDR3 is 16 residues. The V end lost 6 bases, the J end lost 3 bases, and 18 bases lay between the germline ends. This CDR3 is CASRKRSQGLYNEQFF. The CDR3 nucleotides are TGTGCCAGCAGGAAGAGGTCACAGGGCCTCTACAATGAGCAGTTCTTC.